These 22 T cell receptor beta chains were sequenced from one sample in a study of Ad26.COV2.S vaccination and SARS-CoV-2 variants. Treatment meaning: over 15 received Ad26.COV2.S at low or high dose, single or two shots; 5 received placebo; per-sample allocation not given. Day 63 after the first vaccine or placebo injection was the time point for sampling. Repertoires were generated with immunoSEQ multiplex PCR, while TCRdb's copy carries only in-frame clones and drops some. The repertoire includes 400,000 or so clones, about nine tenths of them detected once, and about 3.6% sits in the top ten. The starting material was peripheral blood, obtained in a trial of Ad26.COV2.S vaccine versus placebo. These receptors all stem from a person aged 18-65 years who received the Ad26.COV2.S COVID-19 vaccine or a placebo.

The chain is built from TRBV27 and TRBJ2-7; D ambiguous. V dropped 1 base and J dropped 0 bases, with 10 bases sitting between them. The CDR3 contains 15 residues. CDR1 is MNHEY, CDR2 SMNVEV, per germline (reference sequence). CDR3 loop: CASSLLAGISYEQYF. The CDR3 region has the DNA TGTGCCAGCAGTTTATTGGCAGGAATCTCCTACGAGCAGTACTTC.

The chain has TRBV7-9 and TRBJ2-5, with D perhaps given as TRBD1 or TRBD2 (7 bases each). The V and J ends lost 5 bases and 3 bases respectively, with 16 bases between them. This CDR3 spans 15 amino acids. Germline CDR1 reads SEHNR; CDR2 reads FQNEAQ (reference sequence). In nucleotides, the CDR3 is TGTGCCAGCAGCCAGAACAGGGGAGGGGAAGAGACCCAGTACTTC. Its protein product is CASSQNRGGEETQYF.

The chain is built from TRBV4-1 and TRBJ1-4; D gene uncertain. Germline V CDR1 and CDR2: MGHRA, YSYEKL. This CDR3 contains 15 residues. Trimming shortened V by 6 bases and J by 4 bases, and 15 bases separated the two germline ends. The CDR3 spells CASSPSRRINEKLFF. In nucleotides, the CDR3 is TGCGCCAGCAGTCCATCAAGACGGATTAATGAAAAACTGTTTTTT.

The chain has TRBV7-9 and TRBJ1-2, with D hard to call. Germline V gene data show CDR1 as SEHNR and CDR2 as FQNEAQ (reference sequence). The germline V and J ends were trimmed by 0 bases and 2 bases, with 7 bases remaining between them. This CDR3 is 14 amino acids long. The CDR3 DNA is TGTGCCAGCAGCTTAGCCCAGGACAACTATGGCTACACCTTC. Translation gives CASSLAQDNYGYTF.

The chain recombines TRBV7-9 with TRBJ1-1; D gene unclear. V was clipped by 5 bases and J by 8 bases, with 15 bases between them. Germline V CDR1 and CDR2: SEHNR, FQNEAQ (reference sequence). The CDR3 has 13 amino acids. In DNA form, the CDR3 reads TGTGCCAGCAGCCCGAGTTTCAAGCAAGAAGCTTTCTTT. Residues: CASSPSFKQEAFF.

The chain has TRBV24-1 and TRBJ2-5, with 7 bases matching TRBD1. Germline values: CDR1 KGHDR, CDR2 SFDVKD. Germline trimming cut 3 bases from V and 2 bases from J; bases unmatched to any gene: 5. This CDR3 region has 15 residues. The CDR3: CATSDVAGGQETQYF. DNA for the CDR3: TGTGCCACCAGTGATGTCGCAGGGGGACAAGAGACCCAGTACTTC.

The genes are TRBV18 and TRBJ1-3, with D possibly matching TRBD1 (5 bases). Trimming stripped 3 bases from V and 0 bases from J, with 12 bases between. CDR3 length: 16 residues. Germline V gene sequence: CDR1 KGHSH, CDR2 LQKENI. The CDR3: CASSPGDGYSGNTIYF. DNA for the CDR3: TGTGCCAGCTCACCTGGGGACGGATACTCTGGAAACACCATATATTTT.

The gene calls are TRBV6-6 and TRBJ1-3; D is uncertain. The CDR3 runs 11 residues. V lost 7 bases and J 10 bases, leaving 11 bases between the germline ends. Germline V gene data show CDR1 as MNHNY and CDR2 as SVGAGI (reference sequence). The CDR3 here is CASNDPSTIYF. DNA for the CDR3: TGTGCCAGCAACGACCCATCTACCATATATTTT.

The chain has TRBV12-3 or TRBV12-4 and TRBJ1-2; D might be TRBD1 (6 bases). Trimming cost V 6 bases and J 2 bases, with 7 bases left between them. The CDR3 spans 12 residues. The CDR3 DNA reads TGTGCCAGCAGCCAGGGGAACTATGGCTACACCTTC. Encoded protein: CASSQGNYGYTF.

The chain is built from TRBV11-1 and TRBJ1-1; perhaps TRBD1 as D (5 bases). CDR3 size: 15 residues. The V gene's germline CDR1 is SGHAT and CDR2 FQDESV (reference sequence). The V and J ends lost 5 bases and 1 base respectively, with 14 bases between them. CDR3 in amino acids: CASSREAGWNTEAFF. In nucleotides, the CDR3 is TGTGCCAGCAGCCGAGAAGCAGGGTGGAACACTGAAGCTTTCTTT.

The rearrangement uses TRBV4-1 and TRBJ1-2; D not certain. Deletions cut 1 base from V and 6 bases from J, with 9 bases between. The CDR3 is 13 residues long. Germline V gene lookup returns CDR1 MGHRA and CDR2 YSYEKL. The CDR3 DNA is TGCGCCAGCAGCCAAGTAAGTGGCCATGGCTACACCTTC. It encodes CASSQVSGHGYTF.

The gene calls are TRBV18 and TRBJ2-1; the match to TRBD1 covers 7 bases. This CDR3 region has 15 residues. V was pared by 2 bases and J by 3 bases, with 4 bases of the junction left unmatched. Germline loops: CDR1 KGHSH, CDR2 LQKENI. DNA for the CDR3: TGTGCCAGCTCACCATACAGGGGAAACTACAATGAGCAGTTCTTC. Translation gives CASSPYRGNYNEQFF.

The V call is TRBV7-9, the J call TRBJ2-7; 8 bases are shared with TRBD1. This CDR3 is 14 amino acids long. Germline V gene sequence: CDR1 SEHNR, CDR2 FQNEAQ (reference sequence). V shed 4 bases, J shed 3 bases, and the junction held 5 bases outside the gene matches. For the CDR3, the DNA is TGTGCCAGCAGCTCTACCGGGACAGGCTACGAGCAGTACTTC. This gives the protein CASSSTGTGYEQYF.

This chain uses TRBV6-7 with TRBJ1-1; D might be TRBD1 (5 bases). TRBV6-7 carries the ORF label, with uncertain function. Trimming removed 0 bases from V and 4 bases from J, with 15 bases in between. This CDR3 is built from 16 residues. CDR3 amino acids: CASSYSSQGIATEAFF. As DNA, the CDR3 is TGTGCCAGCAGTTACTCGAGCCAGGGCATTGCCACTGAAGCTTTCTTT.

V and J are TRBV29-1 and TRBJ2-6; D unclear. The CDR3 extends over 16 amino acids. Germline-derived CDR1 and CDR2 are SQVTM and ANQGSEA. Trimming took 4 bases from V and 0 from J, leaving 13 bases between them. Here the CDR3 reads CSVVGSSTSGANVLTF. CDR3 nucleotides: TGCAGCGTTGTGGGCAGTTCAACCTCTGGGGCCAACGTCCTGACTTTC.

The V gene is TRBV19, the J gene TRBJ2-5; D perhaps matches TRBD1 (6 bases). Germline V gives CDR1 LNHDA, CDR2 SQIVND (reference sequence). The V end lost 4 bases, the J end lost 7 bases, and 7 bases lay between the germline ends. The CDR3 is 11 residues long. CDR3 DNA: TGTGCCAGTAGTACCAGGGGGACCCAGTACTTC. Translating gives CASSTRGTQYF.

This CDR3 reads CASSYPGTLSYNEQFF. DNA of the CDR3: TGTGCCAGCAGTTACCCAGGTACTCTCTCCTACAATGAGCAGTTCTTC. The rearrangement joins TRBV6-6 to TRBJ2-1; no clear D. V lost 2 bases, J lost 0 bases, and 11 bases lay in between. The germline V gene encodes CDR1 MNHNY and CDR2 SVGAGI (reference sequence). The CDR3 totals 16 residues.

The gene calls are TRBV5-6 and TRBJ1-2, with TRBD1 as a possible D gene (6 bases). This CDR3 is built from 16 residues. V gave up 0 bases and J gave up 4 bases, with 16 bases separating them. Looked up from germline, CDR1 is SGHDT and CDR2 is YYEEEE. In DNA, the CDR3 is TGTGCCAGCAGCTTGGGACAGGTGGGAGCTGGCTATGGCTACACCTTC. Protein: CASSLGQVGAGYGYTF. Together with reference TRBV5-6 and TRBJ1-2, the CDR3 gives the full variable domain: DAGVTQSPTHLIKTRGQQVTLRCSPKSGHDTVSWYQQALGQGPQFIFQYYEEEERQRGNFPDRFSGHQFPNYSSELNVNALLLGDSALYLCASSLGQVGAGYGYTFGSGTRLTVV.

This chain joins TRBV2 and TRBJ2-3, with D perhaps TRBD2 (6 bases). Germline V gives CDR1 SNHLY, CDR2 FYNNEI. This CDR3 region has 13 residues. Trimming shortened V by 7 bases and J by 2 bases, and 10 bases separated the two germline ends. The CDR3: CASNSGYTDTQYF. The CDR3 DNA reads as TGTGCCAGCAATAGCGGCTACACAGATACGCAGTATTTT. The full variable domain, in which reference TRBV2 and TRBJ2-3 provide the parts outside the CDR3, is EPEVTQTPSHQVTQMGQEVILRCVPISNHLYFYWYRQILGQKVEFLVSFYNNEISEKSEIFDDQFSVERPDGSNFTLKIRSTKLEDSAMYFCASNSGYTDTQYFGPGTRLTVL.

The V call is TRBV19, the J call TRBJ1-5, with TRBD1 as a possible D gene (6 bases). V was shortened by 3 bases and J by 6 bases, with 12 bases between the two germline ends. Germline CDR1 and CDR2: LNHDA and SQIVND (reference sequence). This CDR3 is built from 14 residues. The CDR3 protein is CASSIKQGPQPQHF. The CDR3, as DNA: TGTGCCAGTAGTATTAAACAGGGTCCTCAGCCCCAGCATTTT. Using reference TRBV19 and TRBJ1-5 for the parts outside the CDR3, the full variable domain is DGGITQSPKYLFRKEGQNVTLSCEQNLNHDAMYWYRQDPGQGLRLIYYSQIVNDFQKGDIAEGYSVSREKKESFPLTVTSAQKNPTAFYLCASSIKQGPQPQHFGDGTRLSIL.

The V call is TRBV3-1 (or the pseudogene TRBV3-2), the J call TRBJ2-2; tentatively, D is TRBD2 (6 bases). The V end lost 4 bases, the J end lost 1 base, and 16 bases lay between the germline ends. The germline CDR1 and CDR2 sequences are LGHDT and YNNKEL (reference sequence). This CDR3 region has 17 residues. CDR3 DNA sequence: TGTGCCAGCAGCCGGGGGGTGGGGCAGTTGAACACCGGGGAGCTGTTTTTT. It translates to CASSRGVGQLNTGELFF.

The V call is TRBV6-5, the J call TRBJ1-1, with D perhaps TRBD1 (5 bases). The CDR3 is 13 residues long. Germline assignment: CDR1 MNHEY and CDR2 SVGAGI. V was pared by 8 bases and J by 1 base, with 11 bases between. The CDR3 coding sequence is TGTGCCAGCTTCCGGAGGGGGAACACTGAAGCTTTCTTT. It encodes CASFRRGNTEAFF.